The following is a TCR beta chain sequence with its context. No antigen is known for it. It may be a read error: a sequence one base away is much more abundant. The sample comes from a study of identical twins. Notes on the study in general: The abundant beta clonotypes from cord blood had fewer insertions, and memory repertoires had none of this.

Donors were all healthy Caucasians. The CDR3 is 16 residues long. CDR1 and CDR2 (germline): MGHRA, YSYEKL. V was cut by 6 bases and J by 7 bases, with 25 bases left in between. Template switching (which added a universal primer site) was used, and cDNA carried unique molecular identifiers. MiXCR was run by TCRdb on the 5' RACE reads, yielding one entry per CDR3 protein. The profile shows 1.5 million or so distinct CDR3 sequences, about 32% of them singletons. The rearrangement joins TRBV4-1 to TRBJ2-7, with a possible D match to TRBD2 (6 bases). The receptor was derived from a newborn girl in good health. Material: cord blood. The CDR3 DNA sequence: TGCGCCAGCAGTCTAGCGAGGTCTGGCTCCTACAATGAGCAGTACTTC. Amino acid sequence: CASSLARSGSYNEQYF.